What follows describes a single TCR beta chain. Its recognized antigen is unknown. Qualities for individual bases were not recorded, and no much larger clone is one base off. The data derive from a study of cytomegalovirus exposure and HLA in healthy donors (dated by TCRdb to 2016 to 2017). Some background on the complete study: An earlier analysis of approximately 640 of the donors reported approximately 300 Gb of sequence data and 117 million unique TCR beta sequences from about 180 million T cells. Approximately 330 gigabases of sequencing data and around 85 million unique TCR sequences made up an early release that covered approximately 620 HLA-typed donors. Among the roughly 400 genotyped donors, 75% to 90% belonged to the genetic ancestry cluster associated with self-reported Caucasian donors. The study was designed to test whether signatures of past pathogen exposure could be identified by cataloging public T cell receptors. The study used immunosequencing to profile the T cell repertoires of 666 subjects and linked those repertoires to cytomegalovirus serostatus. A separate validation cohort of over a hundred different subjects was used in addition to the 666-subject first cohort. To predict cytomegalovirus infection status, the study combined high-throughput TCR immunosequencing, statistical association of individual TCRs with disease status, and machine learning. To study patterns of TCR occurrence, a later analysis re-analyzed previously published TCR beta repertoires from under 750 donors and added high-resolution HLA genotyping. Rather than drawing on any new phenotypic data, the later analysis identified candidate immune exposures from TCR beta sequences and the way those sequences occurred across donors. An earlier analysis of 587 of the donors applied high-throughput TCR beta sequencing to assess whether each TCR beta V gene segment acted as functional or pseudogenic. Alongside the repertoire data, information on donor age, sex, ethnicity and CMV serostatus was compiled. A later genetic analysis used genome-wide SNP genotypes for 398 of the 666 donors, treating that subset as a discovery cohort. Every discovery cohort repertoire had been produced on one sequencing platform. Class I and class II HLA loci were covered by the typing at four-digit resolution. Typing coverage varied by locus: roughly 620-640 donors for A, B, C, DRB1 and DQB1; approximately 500 for DQA1; more than 600 for DPA1; roughly 450 for DPB1. Four to six DR-DQ haplotypes were handled as single units for association and clustering, since linkage in the cohort was strong. Across around 400 genotyped donors of the cohort, an average of approximately 240,000 unique TCR beta nucleotide sequences per donor were sequenced, and roughly 18% of those sequences were non-productive. Broader findings and caveats from the paper: The sequencing pipeline was judged likely to have produced a cluster of highly shared sequence variants as a technical artifact. Because HLA typing was unavailable for some donors at each locus, only the typed subset was used in association tests. A later analysis found that TCR association rates varied across HLA loci, with DRB1 alleles showing the most associated TCRs and HLA-C alleles the fewest. An earlier analysis of approximately 540 of the donors showed that most TCR beta V segments appeared in productive rearrangements either about 87% or about 30% of the time, which broadly matched IMGT annotations. A later genetic analysis associated a missense DCLRE1C variant with V-gene and J-gene trimming of TCR beta chains, and an independent cohort replicated the association. A total of 150 or so TCR beta chains were listed by the study as associated with cytomegalovirus. This cohort had only TCR beta chains sequenced, and the lack of alpha or paired-chain data limited which features could be detected. Presence/absence analyses assumed roughly uniform sequencing depth across donors, an assumption that may not hold. In a later analysis, over 15,000 TCR beta sequences were associated with specific HLA alleles at a false discovery rate of 0.05. A further reported finding was that TCR beta sequences accurately predicted the HLA-A and HLA-B alleles for most subjects in the first cohort. Across donors, most TCR sequences were observed very rarely, whereas some public TCRs were present in many individuals. Three of the identified cytomegalovirus-associated TCR beta chains were confirmed in vitro to be specific for cytomegalovirus antigens. In a later analysis, HLA-associated TCR beta chains showed more clonal expansion and lower generation probabilities than non-associated chains that were equally common. The 87-base-pair reads could not distinguish some IMGT-functional V segments, including TRBV6-2 and TRBV6-3, so those segments were excluded. The classifier was reported to diagnose cytomegalovirus status with high specificity and sensitivity in both the original cohort and the validation cohort. In a later analysis, most CMV-associated TCR beta chains were found to appear HLA-restricted, with HLA associations seemingly driven largely by CMV exposure. According to the authors, the approach could potentially be generalized to other disease states and immunological phenotypes. Immune exposure information for the cohort was limited to CMV serostatus. In a later genetic analysis, fewer N-insertions in productive TCRs were reported among donors in an Asian-associated ancestry cluster than the roughly 700-donor mean. In a later analysis, several top co-occurrence clusters were reported to appear linked to parvovirus B19, influenza, CMV and Epstein-Barr virus. When HLA alleles, especially DR and DQ, strongly co-occurred, attributing TCR associations to individual alleles was difficult. Because counts were too low, approximately 15 rarely observed V segments, including chromosome 9 orphons, were excluded from the earlier analysis of a few hundred of the donors. Correlated functional status among segregating V segments might be attributable to linkage disequilibrium, but an unknown experimental factor could not be ruled out.

Measured from the cysteine to the phenylalanine, the CDR3 is 17 residues long. Just CDR3 DNA is preserved here, 51 bases in frame from base 1. Trimming takes 3 bases off V and 0 bases off J; junction bases not matched to a gene: 5. From the germline V gene, CDR1 is MNHNS and CDR2 is SASEGT. The cohort comprised under 700 healthy bone marrow donors. All cohort members were sampled while nominally healthy, although unrecorded immune exposures were likely present. The donor tested CMV seronegative, placing the donor among the 350 to 400 seronegative members of the cohort. A peripheral blood sample was collected from each donor, and TCR beta sequencing was performed on peripheral blood mononuclear cells. Genomic DNA was extracted from the blood cell samples with the Qiagen DNeasy Blood Extraction Kit. The method was the immunoSEQ multiplex PCR assay. The multiplex PCR relied on a mix of 60 forward primers for TCR Vbeta segments and 13 reverse primers for TCR Jbeta segments. Amplification of the CDR3 region of rearranged TCR beta genes was performed with a multiplex PCR assay on genomic DNA. The amplified TCR beta libraries were sequenced on the Illumina HiSeq System as 87-base-pair reads. Turning to the authors' computational methods: A later analysis counted about 80 million unique TCR beta chains across the 666 repertoires, and 9 million to 14 million of these chains were shared by at least two donors. A nearest-neighbor algorithm error-corrected the raw reads and collapsed the reads into unique sequences, merging closely related sequences to remove PCR and sequencing errors. V, D and J gene segments were assigned by aligning CDR3 sequences to IMGT reference sequences. Each retained sequence needed at least a six-nucleotide match to both a V gene segment and a J gene segment. Rearrangements were called productive when the CDR3 lacked stop codons and stayed in frame with V and J; all others were non-productive. CDR3 was defined according to IMGT convention as the region running from the second conserved V-encoded cysteine to the conserved J-encoded phenylalanine. In an earlier analysis of around 640 of the donors, sequences lacking an unambiguous match to a single V gene segment were excluded. An earlier analysis of 500 to 700 of the donors classified V segments as functional when productive rearrangements were above 56.7% and as segregating when the standard deviation between donors was above 5%. A statistical classification framework was developed to diagnose cytomegalovirus status using the catalog of TCR beta chain sequences. V and J gene assignment, in a later analysis, came from comparing TCR nucleotide sequences with IMGT/GENE-DB human TR gene sequences. In a later analysis, CDR3 sequences and most-parsimonious VDJ recombination scenarios were assigned using the TCRdist pipeline. In a later analysis, every TCR beta chain was defined by the combination of its CDR3 amino acid sequence and its V-gene family, and reads without a unique V-gene family were dropped. A later analysis removed several hundred highly shared, low-generation-probability nucleotide sequences to deal with suspected cross-contamination and a sequencing artifact. In a later analysis, a clonal expansion index was calculated for each public chain from normalized within-repertoire ranks of inferred template counts. In a later analysis, generation probabilities were computed with a VDJ recombination model fitted to out-of-frame rearrangements, and the resulting probabilities were checked against IGoR. A later analysis scored TCR-TCR, TCR-HLA and TCR-CMV co-occurrence with hypergeometric tests, applying a repertoire-size bias correction to TCR pairs. In a later analysis, false discovery rates were estimated by permuting HLA or CMV assignments 20 times. In a later analysis, co-occurring TCRs were grouped with DBSCAN, and TCRdist sequence similarity was added when clustering was performed within HLA-allele-positive subsets. Repertoires with fewer than 30,000 or more than 120,000 public chains, plus five repertoires with anomalous nucleotide sharing, were excluded from co-occurrence clustering. Entries here come from immuneACCESS through TCRdb and include only in-frame sequences with V and J called. Some clones fail to appear in such tables; in the studies checked, an unresolved V gene covers under half of the shortfall, and the cause of the remainder is unknown. V, J and clone size derive from that table, while D and trimming were established from the DNA sequence. The sample has about 210,000 clones on record, approximately 80% of them singletons. 2.9% of the sample belongs to the ten largest clones.

Rearrangement joined TRBV6-1 to TRBJ1-1, and 12 junctional nucleotides match TRBD1. Sequencing was done on a sample of PBMCs. The receptor's source is a man aged 25 to 40 in good health and CMV-seronegative. The nucleotide sequence is TGTGCCAGCAGTGACCGGGACAGGGGGCGACTGAACACTGAAGCTTTCTTT. Its coded protein is CASSDRDRGRLNTEAFF.